The 13 T cell receptor beta chains below were found in one sample sequenced in a study of memory CD4+ T cells and cytomegalovirus serostatus. Assay used: immunoSEQ multiplex PCR; TCRdb lists only in-frame clones, some missing. The sample records some 54,000 clones, around 83% being singletons. The sort gate was single viable CD3+CD4+CD8-CD45RO+ cells for memory CD4+ T cells. Sequenced material: memory CD4+ T cells from blood. All receptors derive from an adult in good health and CMV-seropositive.

This clone was detected only once. V gene TRBV18 combines with J gene TRBJ1-3, with D perhaps TRBD1 (6 bases). Germline-derived CDR1 and CDR2 are KGHSH and LQKENI. CDR3 size: 18 residues. The ends were cut back, 5 bases at V and 4 bases at J, with 24 bases in the middle. DNA for the CDR3: TGTGCCAGCTCAACCCGACAGGTTCCGCGGGTAGCAGGAAACACCATATATTTT. This gives the protein CASSTRQVPRVAGNTIYF.

The V gene is TRBV7-3, the J gene TRBJ2-3; D is perhaps TRBD1 or TRBD2 (5 bases each). Germline CDR1 is SGHTA and CDR2 is FQGTGA. The CDR3 totals 15 residues. The ends were cut back, 5 bases at V and 5 bases at J, with 17 bases in the middle. The CDR3 sequence is CASSLDSPGLDTQYF. DNA for the CDR3: TGTGCCAGCAGCCTTGACAGCCCGGGATTAGATACGCAGTATTTT.

This sequence joins TRBV6-6 and TRBJ1-5; D unresolved. Germline V lookup: CDR1 MNHNY, CDR2 SVGAGI (reference sequence). The V and J ends lost 6 bases and 1 base respectively, with 7 bases between them. CDR3 length: 13 residues. CDR3 nucleotide sequence: TGTGCCAGCAGGCGGTTGAGCAATCAGCCCCAGCATTTT. Amino acid sequence: CASRRLSNQPQHF.

This chain links TRBV7-6 with TRBJ1-6; D is unclear. Germline V gives CDR1 SGHVS, CDR2 FNYEAQ. The CDR3 sequence is 13 residues long. V was trimmed by 0 bases and J by 8 bases, leaving 5 bases between them. CDR3 in amino acids: CASSLAADSPLHF. CDR3 in DNA: TGTGCCAGCAGCTTAGCGGCTGATTCACCCCTCCACTTT.

The chain couples TRBV6-6 to TRBJ2-7; D is ambiguous. Trimming left V 5 bases short and J 3 bases short, with 14 bases between. From germline, CDR1 is MNHNY and CDR2 SVGAGI (reference sequence). The CDR3 length is 14 residues. The CDR3 sequence is CASSGEASFYEQYF. The CDR3 DNA sequence: TGTGCCAGCAGTGGAGAAGCGAGCTTCTACGAGCAGTACTTC.

The V call is TRBV6-5, the J call TRBJ2-1; TRBD1 matches 9 bases. Germline V gene data show CDR1 as MNHEY and CDR2 as SVGAGI. CDR3 length: 14 amino acids. J gave up 6 bases and V 4 bases, and 4 bases lay outside the gene matches. Here the CDR3 DNA reads TGTGCCAGCAGTTCCACGGACAGGGGCAATGAGCAGTTCTTC. It translates to CASSSTDRGNEQFF.

There are a few counts of this clone. The chain combines TRBV7-8 with TRBJ1-4, with D unclear. Germline loops: CDR1 SGHVS, CDR2 FQNEAQ. The CDR3 loop spans 13 amino acids. Deletions cut 5 bases from V and 8 bases from J, with 12 bases between. The CDR3 loop reads CASSPINKEKLFF. As DNA, the CDR3 is TGTGCCAGCAGCCCTATAAACAAGGAAAAACTGTTTTTT.

The chain combines TRBV11-2 with TRBJ1-5, with 8 bases lining up with TRBD1. V dropped 4 bases and J dropped 2; count of bases not matched to a gene: 7. This CDR3 has 16 amino acids. Germline values: CDR1 SGHAT, CDR2 FQNNGV. The CDR3 loop reads CASSSYRGRGNQPQHF. CDR3 in DNA: TGTGCCAGCAGCTCCTACAGGGGGAGAGGCAATCAGCCCCAGCATTTT.

This clone was seen once. The chain is built from TRBV6-6 and TRBJ1-5; D not certain. Trimming stripped 1 base from V and 7 bases from J, with 5 bases between. Germline V gene sequence: CDR1 MNHNY, CDR2 SVGAGI (reference sequence). CDR3 length: 12 amino acids. CDR3 loop: CASSYYEQPQHF. The CDR3, as DNA: TGTGCCAGCAGTTACTATGAGCAGCCCCAGCATTTT.

In the case of this clone: An end of the junction does not agree with germline; a read error may underlie this. The V and J genes are TRBV5-1 and TRBJ1-2; D uncertain. This CDR3 is built from 13 residues. Per germline, CDR1 SGHRS and CDR2 YFSETQ. The CDR3 sequence: CVSSLVIGNGYTF. The CDR3 DNA reads as TGCGTCAGCAGCTTGGTGATAGGGAATGGCTACACCTTC.

The chain is built from TRBV19 and TRBJ1-1; D is unresolved. From germline, CDR1 is LNHDA and CDR2 SQIVND (reference sequence). Deletions cut 4 bases from V and 1 base from J, with 13 bases between. The CDR3 runs to 15 residues. The CDR3 coding sequence is TGTGCCAGTAGTACAGGACGGCTACCGAACACTGAAGCTTTCTTT. Translating gives CASSTGRLPNTEAFF.

This chain uses TRBV19 with TRBJ1-5; perhaps TRBD1 as D (5 bases). Deletions cut 0 bases from V and 4 bases from J, with 22 bases between. The CDR3 contains 19 residues. CDR1 LNHDA and CDR2 SQIVND come from the germline V gene (reference sequence). CDR3 nucleotide sequence: TGTGCCAGTAGTATAGATGGAAGTGGGGTAGCGGGGGTAAATCAGCCCCAGCATTTT. It yields the protein CASSIDGSGVAGVNQPQHF.

The chain employs TRBV7-9 and TRBJ1-2, with 9 positions matching TRBD1. V was clipped by 5 bases and J by 4 bases; unmatched bases: 8. Germline V gives CDR1 SEHNR, CDR2 FQNEAQ (reference sequence). The length of the CDR3 is 15 residues. CDR3 DNA sequence: TGTGCCAGCAGCGCACACAGGGGGCAGGGCTATGGCTACACCTTC. Its translation is CASSAHRGQGYGYTF.